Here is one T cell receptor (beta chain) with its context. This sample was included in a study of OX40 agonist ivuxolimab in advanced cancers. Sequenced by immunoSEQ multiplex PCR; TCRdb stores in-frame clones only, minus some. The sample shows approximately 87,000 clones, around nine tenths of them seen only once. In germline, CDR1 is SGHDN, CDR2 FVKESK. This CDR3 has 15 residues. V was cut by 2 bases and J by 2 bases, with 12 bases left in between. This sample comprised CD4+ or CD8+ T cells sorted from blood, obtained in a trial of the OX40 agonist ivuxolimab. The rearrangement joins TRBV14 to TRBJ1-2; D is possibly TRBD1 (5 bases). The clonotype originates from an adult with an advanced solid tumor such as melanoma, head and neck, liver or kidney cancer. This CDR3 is CASSQFGSGNYGYTF. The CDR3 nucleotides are TGTGCCAGCAGCCAATTTGGGTCAGGGAACTATGGCTACACCTTC.